The rows below give T cell receptor beta chains drawn from one sample of a study of T cell repertoires in cytomegalovirus infection. One entry per CDR3 protein, called by TCRdb with MiXCR from the reads. The sample yields approximately 180,000 distinct CDR3 sequences, less than 9.5% seen once. Material: PBMCs. These receptors were obtained from a human donor in good health (CMV status not recorded). Some clones in this sample may be carry-over from other donors' samples. The CDR3 runs from the conserved cysteine through the conserved F or W.

TRBJ1-1 TRBV7-9 CASSPGTVEAFF
TRBJ2-1 TRBV30 CAWCVGGSYNEQFF
TRBJ2-5 TRBV28 CASRKTSAETQYF
TRBJ1-5 TRBV7-2 CASSLWGGSSNQPQHF
TRBJ2-7 TRBV10-3 CAISESRVSSYEQYF
TRBJ2-1 TRBV7-8 CASSLAYAGNEQFF
TRBJ2-1 TRBV28 CASELAGGPQFF
TRBJ1-5 TRBV28 CASSGSGENQPQHF
TRBJ2-7 TRBV18 CASSGKTSGLALTNRYEQYF
TRBJ2-7 TRBV14 CASSQEQGGKQYF
TRBJ1-5 TRBV28 CASSFHVRGFGQPQHF
TRBJ2-1 TRBV12-3/TRBV12-4 CASSSRVNSYNEQFF
TRBJ2-1 TRBV5-4 CAIGENPHNEQFF
TRBJ2-7 TRBV30 CAWSVRTSGSLNEQYF
TRBJ1-1 TRBV28 CATEQGPMNTEAFF
TRBJ2-1 TRBV7-8 CASSLALRFGNEQFF
TRBJ2-7 TRBV7-6 CASSSSGGHYEQYF
TRBJ1-3 TRBV7-9 CASSFPQGQFLEFGNTIYF
TRBJ1-2 TRBV4-3 CASSHPMAQGHDGYTF
TRBJ2-3 TRBV4-3 CASSQDPLAGGLSSTDTQYF
TRBJ2-3 TRBV4-3 CASSQEGQGTDTQYF
TRBJ2-1 TRBV7-8 CASSTRDYQGDEQFF
TRBJ2-7 TRBV7-2 CASSTYEQYF
TRBJ1-2 TRBV7-2 CASSLEVSRGPRSGYTF
TRBJ2-1 TRBV7-9 CASSPNREDSSYNEQFF
TRBJ2-2 TRBV2 CASSALRNTGELFF
TRBJ2-2 TRBV11-2 CASGSAWRGTGELFF
TRBJ1-6 TRBV20-1 CSADTRQGRSPLHF
TRBJ2-5 TRBV12-3/TRBV12-4 CASSGTRGETQYF
TRBJ1-5 TRBV29-1 CSAQGSNQPQHF
TRBJ2-3 TRBV11-2 CASTGRIGTDTQYF
TRBJ2-1 TRBV5-6 CASSPAPPDEQFF
TRBJ2-2 TRBV30 CAWTGGGELFF
TRBJ2-5 TRBV28 CASSLRDTEETQYF
TRBJ2-6 TRBV4-1 CASSQVTGIGANVLTF
TRBJ2-7 TRBV7-8 CASSLGTGRGPGYEQYF
TRBJ1-5 TRBV7-2 CASSPAGASSNQPQHF
TRBJ2-5 TRBV29-1 CSVEVLDRGKTQYF
TRBJ2-4 TRBV29-1 CSVETSGRNIQYF